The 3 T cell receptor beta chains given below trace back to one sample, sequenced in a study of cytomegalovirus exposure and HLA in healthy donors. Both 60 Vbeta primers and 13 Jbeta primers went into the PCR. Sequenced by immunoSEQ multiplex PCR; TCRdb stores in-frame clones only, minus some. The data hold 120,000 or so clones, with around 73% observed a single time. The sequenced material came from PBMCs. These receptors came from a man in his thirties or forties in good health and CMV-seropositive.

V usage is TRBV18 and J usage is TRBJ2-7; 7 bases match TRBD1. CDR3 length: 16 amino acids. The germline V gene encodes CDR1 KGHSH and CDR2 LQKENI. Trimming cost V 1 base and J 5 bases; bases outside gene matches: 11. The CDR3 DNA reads TGTGCCAGCTCACCACGACAGGGCGAAAGGATGAACGAGCAGTACTTC. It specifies CASSPRQGERMNEQYF.

The CDR3, as DNA: TGTGCCAGCAGCGCCGGACTAGCGGAAAACAATGAGCAGTTCTTC. Its protein product is CASSAGLAENNEQFF. The genes are TRBV9 and TRBJ2-1, with 10 bases identical to TRBD2. CDR1 is SGDLS, CDR2 YYNGEE, per germline. This CDR3 has 15 amino acids. V dropped 3 bases and J dropped 5; count of bases not matched to a gene: 5.

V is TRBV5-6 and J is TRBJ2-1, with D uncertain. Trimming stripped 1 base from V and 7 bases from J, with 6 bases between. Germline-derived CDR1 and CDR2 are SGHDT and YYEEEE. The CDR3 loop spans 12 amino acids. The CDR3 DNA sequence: TGTGCCAGCAGCTTGTCTTTGAATGAGCAGTTCTTC. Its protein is CASSLSLNEQFF.